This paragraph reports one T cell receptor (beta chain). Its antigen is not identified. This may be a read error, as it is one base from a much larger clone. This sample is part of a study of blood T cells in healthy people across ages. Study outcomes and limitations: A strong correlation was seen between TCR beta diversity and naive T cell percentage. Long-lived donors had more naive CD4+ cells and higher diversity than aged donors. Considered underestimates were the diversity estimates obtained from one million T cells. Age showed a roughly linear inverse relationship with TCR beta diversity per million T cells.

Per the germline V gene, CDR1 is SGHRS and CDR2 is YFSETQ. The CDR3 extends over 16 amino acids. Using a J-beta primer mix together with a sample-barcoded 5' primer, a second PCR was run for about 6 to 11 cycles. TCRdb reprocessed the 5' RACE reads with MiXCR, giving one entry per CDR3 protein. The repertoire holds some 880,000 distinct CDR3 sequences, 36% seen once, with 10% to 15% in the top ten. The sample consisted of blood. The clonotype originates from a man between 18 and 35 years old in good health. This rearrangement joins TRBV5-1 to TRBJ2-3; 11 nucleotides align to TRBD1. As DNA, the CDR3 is TGCACCAGCAGCCTACTAGGACAGGGGGCGGGAGATACGCAGTATTTT. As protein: CTSSLLGQGAGDTQYF.